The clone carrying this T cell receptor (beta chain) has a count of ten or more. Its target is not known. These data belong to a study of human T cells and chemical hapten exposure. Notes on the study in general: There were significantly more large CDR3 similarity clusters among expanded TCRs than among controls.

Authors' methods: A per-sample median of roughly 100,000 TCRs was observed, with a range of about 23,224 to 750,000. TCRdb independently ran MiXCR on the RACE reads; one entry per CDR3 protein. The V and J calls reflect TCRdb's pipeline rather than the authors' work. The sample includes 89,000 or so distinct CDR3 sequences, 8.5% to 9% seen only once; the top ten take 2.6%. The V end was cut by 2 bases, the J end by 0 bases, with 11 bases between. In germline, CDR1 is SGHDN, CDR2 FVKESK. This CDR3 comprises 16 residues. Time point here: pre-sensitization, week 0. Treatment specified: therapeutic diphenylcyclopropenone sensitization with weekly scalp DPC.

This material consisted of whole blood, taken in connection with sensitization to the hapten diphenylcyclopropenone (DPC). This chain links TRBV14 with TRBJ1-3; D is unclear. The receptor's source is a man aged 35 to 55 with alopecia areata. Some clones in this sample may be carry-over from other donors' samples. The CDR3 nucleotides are TGTGCCAGCAGCCAACTCGTGCGGGTCTCTGGAAACACCATATATTTT. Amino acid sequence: CASSQLVRVSGNTIYF. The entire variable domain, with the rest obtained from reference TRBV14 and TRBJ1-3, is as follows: EAGVTQFPSHSVIEKGQTVTLRCDPISGHDNLYWYRRVMGKEIKFLLHFVKESKQDESGMPNNRFLAERTGGTYSTLKVQPAELEDSGVYFCASSQLVRVSGNTIYFGEGSWLTVV.